Listed below are T cell receptor beta chains from one sample, sequenced in a study of OX40 agonist ivuxolimab in advanced cancers. TCRdb's table, derived via immunoSEQ multiplex PCR, lists solely in-frame clones and lacks some. The sample has tens of thousands of clones, about 91% seen once; the top ten hold 0.45% to 0.55%. The sequenced sample was CD4+ or CD8+ T cells sorted from blood, obtained in a trial of the OX40 agonist ivuxolimab. The receptors derive from an adult with an advanced solid tumor such as melanoma, head and neck, liver or kidney cancer. Both conserved end residues are part of each CDR3. The D gene is left open where the match is weak. Only part of the rows carry a size: once, few, many, or a class if the clone is expanded.

d_gene	v_gene	abundance	j_gene	CDR3nt	CDR3aa
TRBD1	TRBV30	.	TRBJ1-1	TGTGCCTGGAGTGTACCCCGGACAGGGGTTGCCACTGAAGCTTTCTTT	CAWSVPRTGVATEAFF
.	TRBV10-3	.	TRBJ2-1	TGTGCCATCAGTGAGAGACTCTACAATGAGCAGTTCTTC	CAISERLYNEQFF
.	TRBV7-9	.	TRBJ1-4	TGTGCCAGCAGCTGGACGGGTGAAAAACTGTTTTTT	CASSWTGEKLFF
.	TRBV7-6	.	TRBJ2-7	TGTGCCAGCAGCCTGGGACCGTTGAGCTCCTACGAGCAGTACTTC	CASSLGPLSSYEQYF
TRBD1	TRBV5-4	.	TRBJ1-6	TGTGCCAGCAGCTGGGACAGTTCCTATAATTCACCCCTCCACTTT	CASSWDSSYNSPLHF
TRBD1	TRBV5-1	once	TRBJ2-7	TGCGCCAGCAGCCCCCGGACAGGCCTGACCTACGAGCAGTACTTC	CASSPRTGLTYEQYF
TRBD2	TRBV7-3	.	TRBJ2-2	TGTGCCAGCAGCTTAAGTTTCCAGCGGGGATTGAACACCGGGGAGCTGTTTTTT	CASSLSFQRGLNTGELFF
.	TRBV19	.	TRBJ2-4	TGTGCCAGTACCCCGGGGGAGGGGGCAAACATTCAGTACTTC	CASTPGEGANIQYF
.	TRBV11-1	.	TRBJ2-2	TGTGCCAGCAGTCAGACCGGGAAAGGGAACGGGGAGCTGTTTTTT	CASSQTGKGNGELFF
TRBD2	TRBV5-1	.	TRBJ2-7	TGCGCCAGCAGCCCAGGGACTAGCGCCTACGAGCAGTACTTC	CASSPGTSAYEQYF
TRBD2	TRBV9	.	TRBJ2-1	TGTGCCAGCAGCGCAAAAGGACTAGCGTCAGTTCGGAACAATGAGCAGTTCTTC	CASSAKGLASVRNNEQFF
.	TRBV7-3	.	TRBJ2-1	TGTGCCAGCAGCTTAGCGGACTCGCTGGCGGGTGAGCAGTTCTTC	CASSLADSLAGEQFF
.	TRBV11-3	.	TRBJ2-5	TGTGCCAGCAGCTTAGAGGCGGAGACCCAGTACTTC	CASSLEAETQYF
TRBD2	TRBV4-2	once	TRBJ2-5	TGTGCCAGCAGGAATGGATTGCCGGGACTAGCGGGGGGCTCGGAGACCCAGTACTTC	CASRNGLPGLAGGSETQYF
.	TRBV19	.	TRBJ2-3	TGTGCCAGCAACCGACAGAGTTCCACAGATACGCAGTATTTT	CASNRQSSTDTQYF
TRBD2	TRBV6-1	.	TRBJ2-7	TGTGCCAGCAGTGAATTGTCGGCGGGACTAGCGGGAGGGGACGAGCAGTACTTC	CASSELSAGLAGGDEQYF
TRBD1	TRBV5-1	.	TRBJ1-4	TGCGCCAGCAGCTCCGGGACAGGCACTGAAAAACTGTTTTTT	CASSSGTGTEKLFF
TRBD2	TRBV5-4	.	TRBJ2-5	TGTGCCAGCAGACCCCTGACGGGGGGGCGAGAGACCCAGTACTTC	CASRPLTGGRETQYF
TRBD1	TRBV7-6	.	TRBJ1-1	TGTGCCAGCAGCTTAGAGACAGGGGCCATCAAAAACACTGAAGCTTTCTTT	CASSLETGAIKNTEAFF
TRBD2	TRBV2	.	TRBJ2-3	TGTGCCAGCAAAGAACTAGCGGGGCGGGGAGATACGCAGTATTTT	CASKELAGRGDTQYF